The sequence of this T cell receptor (beta chain) was determined in a study of T-cell reconstitution after alpha-beta-depleted transplantation in children. This clonotype is labeled large. Germline CDR1 reads SGHRS; CDR2 reads YFSETQ. V was shortened by 1 base and J by 6 bases, with 12 bases between the two germline ends. CDR3 length equals 14 residues. Unique molecular identifiers were used to barcode this TCRbeta library. TCRdb ran MiXCR on the PCR reads and lists one entry per CDR3 protein. The table lists some 7,500 distinct CDR3 sequences, around 30% of them singletons, with 2.2% in the top ten. The clonotype was recovered from a boy younger than two who had a stem cell transplant for SCID, so the T cells may come from the graft donor. Sample: peripheral blood, taken 60 days after TCRalphabeta/CD19-depleted stem cell transplant. The chain links TRBV5-1 to TRBJ2-3; D call uncertain. The CDR3 DNA follows: TGCGCCAGCAGCTTGATGGAGTCTCGGGATACGCAGTATTTT. Translated, it gives CASSLMESRDTQYF.